The entry below describes one T cell receptor (beta chain). The ends were cut back, 1 base at V and 3 bases at J, with 13 bases in the middle. This CDR3 comprises 15 residues. Germline CDR1 reads SGHAT; CDR2 reads FQNNGV. Sequencing was performed with immunoSEQ multiplex PCR; in TCRdb, only in-frame clones are kept and a portion is missing. The sample contains around 340,000 clones, 65% to 90% of which appear only once. These data come from a study of blood T cell repertoires in COVID-19. The wider study: COVID-19 samples from acute and convalescent phases originated in the United States, Italy and Spain. PBMCs, B-cell-depleted T cells, or T cells were the source of the cDNA or gDNA that made up the material.

Cohort assignment relied on participant-reported clinical history. The chain carries TRBV11-2 and TRBJ2-7, with a possible D match to TRBD1 (5 bases). This sequence was found in a middle-aged woman with acute COVID-19. The sequencing input was PBMCs or T cells enriched from blood (not recorded which). CDR3 protein: CASSLVGAPGYEQYF. CDR3 DNA: TGTGCCAGCAGCTTAGTAGGGGCCCCGGGCTACGAGCAGTACTTC.